Listed below are T cell receptor beta chains from one sample, sequenced in a study of metastatic and nonmetastatic thyroid tumors. TCRdb re-clonotyped the PCR reads via MiXCR. This table holds more than 90,000 clones, approximately 12% found once. Source material: blood. Receptor source: a female donor with papillary thyroid cancer or a benign thyroid nodule (not recorded which). Some clones in this sample may be carry-over from other donors' samples. The CDR3 runs from the conserved cysteine through the conserved F or W. A D gene is named only where the DNA matches it firmly. The size of a clone is reported for some rows only, either as once, few or many, or as a class for expanded clones.

D,size,J,V,CDR3,DNA
-,many,TRBJ2-5,TRBV7-6,CASSLGGWETQYF,TGTGCCAGCAGCTTAGGAGGATGGGAGACCCAGTACTTC
-,many,TRBJ1-1,TRBV15,CATSGDTGRNTEAFF,TGTGCCACCAGCGGGGACACCGGCAGGAACACTGAAGCTTTCTTT
-,-,TRBJ1-1,TRBV11-2,CASSFYICSRATGNTEAFF,-
TRBD2,-,TRBJ2-1,TRBV12-3/TRBV12-4,CASSLLAGAVNEQFF,TGTGCCAGCAGTTTACTAGCGGGAGCTGTGAATGAGCAGTTCTTC
TRBD2,many,TRBJ2-1,TRBV6-1,CASSRSGGSYNEQFF,TGTGCCAGCAGCCGTAGCGGGGGTTCCTACAATGAGCAGTTCTTC
-,many,TRBJ1-5,TRBV19,CASSPGQLEPQHF,TGTGCCAGTAGTCCAGGACAGCTTGAGCCCCAGCATTTT
-,-,TRBJ2-5,TRBV25-1,CASSEVGQVQETQYF,TGTGCCAGCAGTGAGGTCGGGCAGGTTCAAGAGACCCAGTACTTC
-,many,TRBJ2-3,TRBV19,CASSVGGGTDTQYF,TGTGCCAGTAGTGTCGGAGGAGGTACAGATACGCAGTATTTT
-,many,TRBJ2-1,TRBV6-2/TRBV6-3,CASGGQRQQFF,TGTGCCAGCGGCGGACAGCGCCAGCAGTTCTTC
TRBD2,-,TRBJ2-2,TRBV4-2,CASSQVLAGLGELFF,TGTGCCAGCAGCCAAGTACTAGCGGGGTTAGGGGAGCTGTTTTTT